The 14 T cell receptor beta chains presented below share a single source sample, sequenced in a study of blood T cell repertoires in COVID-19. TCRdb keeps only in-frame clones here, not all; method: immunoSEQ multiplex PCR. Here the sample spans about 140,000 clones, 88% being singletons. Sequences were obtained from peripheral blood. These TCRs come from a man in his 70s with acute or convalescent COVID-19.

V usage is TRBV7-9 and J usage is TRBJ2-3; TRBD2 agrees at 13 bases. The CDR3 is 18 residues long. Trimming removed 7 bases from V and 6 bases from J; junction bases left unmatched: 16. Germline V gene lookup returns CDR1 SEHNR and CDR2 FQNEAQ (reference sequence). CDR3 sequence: CASTQRGLAGRRSDTQYF. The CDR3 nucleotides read TGTGCCAGCACCCAGCGGGGACTAGCGGGGCGGCGGTCTGATACGCAGTATTTT.

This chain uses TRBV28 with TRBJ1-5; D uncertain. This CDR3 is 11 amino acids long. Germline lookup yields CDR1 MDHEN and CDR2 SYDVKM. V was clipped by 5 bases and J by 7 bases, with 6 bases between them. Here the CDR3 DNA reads TGTGCCAGCAGTCGTGTACAGCCCCAGCATTTT. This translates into CASSRVQPQHF.

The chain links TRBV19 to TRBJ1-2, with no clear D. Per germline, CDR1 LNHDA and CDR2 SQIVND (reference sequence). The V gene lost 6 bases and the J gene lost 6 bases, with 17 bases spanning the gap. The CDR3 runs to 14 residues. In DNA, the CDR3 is TGTGCCAGTAGACGGAAAGGGAGTGAGGATGGCTACACCTTC. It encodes CASRRKGSEDGYTF.

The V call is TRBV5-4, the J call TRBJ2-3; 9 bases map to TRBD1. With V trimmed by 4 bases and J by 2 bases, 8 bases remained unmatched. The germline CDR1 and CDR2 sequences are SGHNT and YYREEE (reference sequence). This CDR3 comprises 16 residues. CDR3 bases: TGTGCCAGCAGCCCACGGGACAGGGCATTCACAGATACGCAGTATTTT. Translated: CASSPRDRAFTDTQYF. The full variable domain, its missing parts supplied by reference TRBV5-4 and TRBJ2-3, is ETGVTQSPTHLIKTRGQQVTLRCSSQSGHNTVSWYQQALGQGPQFIFQYYREEENGRGNFPPRFSGLQFPNYSSELNVNALELDDSALYLCASSPRDRAFTDTQYFGPGTRLTVL.

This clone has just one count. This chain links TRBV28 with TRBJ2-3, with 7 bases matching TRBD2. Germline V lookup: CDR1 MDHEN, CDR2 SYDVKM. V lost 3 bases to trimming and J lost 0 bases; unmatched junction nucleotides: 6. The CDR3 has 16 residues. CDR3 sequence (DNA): TGTGCCAGCAGTTTTTCCGGGAGGCTAAGCACAGATACGCAGTATTTT. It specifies CASSFSGRLSTDTQYF. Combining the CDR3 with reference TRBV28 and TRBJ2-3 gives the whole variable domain DVKVTQSSRYLVKRTGEKVFLECVQDMDHENMFWYRQDPGLGLRLIYFSYDVKMKEKGDIPEGYSVSREKKERFSLILESASTNQTSMYLCASSFSGRLSTDTQYFGPGTRLTVL.

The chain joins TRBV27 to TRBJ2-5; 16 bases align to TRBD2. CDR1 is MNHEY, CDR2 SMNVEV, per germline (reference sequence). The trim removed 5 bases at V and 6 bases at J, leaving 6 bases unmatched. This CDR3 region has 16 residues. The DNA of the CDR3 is TGTGCCAGCAGTCCGGGACTAGCGGGAGGGTTGAAGACCCAGTACTTC. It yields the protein CASSPGLAGGLKTQYF.

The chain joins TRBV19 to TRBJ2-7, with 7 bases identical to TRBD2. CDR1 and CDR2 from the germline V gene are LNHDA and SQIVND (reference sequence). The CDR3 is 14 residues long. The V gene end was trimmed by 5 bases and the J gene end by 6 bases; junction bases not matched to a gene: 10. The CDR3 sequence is CASSPVGGSLEQYF. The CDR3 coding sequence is TGTGCCAGTAGTCCCGTGGGGGGGTCCCTCGAGCAGTACTTC.

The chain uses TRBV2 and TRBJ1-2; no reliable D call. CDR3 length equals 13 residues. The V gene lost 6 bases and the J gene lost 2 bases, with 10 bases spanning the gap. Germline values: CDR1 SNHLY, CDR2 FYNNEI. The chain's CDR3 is CASRYSPNYGYTF. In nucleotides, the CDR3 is TGTGCCAGCAGGTACTCGCCCAACTATGGCTACACCTTC.

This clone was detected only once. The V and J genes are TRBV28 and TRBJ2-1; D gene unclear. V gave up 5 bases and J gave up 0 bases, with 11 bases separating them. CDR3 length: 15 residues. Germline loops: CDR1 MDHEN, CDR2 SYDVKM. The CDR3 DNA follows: TGTGCCAGCAGTCTGACTGTGAGCTCCTACAATGAGCAGTTCTTC. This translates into CASSLTVSSYNEQFF.

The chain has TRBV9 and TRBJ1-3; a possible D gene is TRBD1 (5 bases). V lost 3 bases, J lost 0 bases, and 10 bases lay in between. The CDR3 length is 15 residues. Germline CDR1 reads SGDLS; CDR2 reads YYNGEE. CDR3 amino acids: CASSGDSSSGNTIYF. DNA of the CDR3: TGTGCCAGCAGCGGGGACTCGAGCTCTGGAAACACCATATATTTT.

Here the CDR3 reads CASRPSGGPAGELFF. The DNA of the CDR3 is TGTGCCAGCAGGCCTAGCGGGGGGCCCGCCGGGGAGCTGTTTTTT. This sequence joins TRBV6-5 and TRBJ2-2; 11 nucleotides agree with TRBD2. V gave up 6 bases and J gave up 6 bases; unmatched junction bases: 6. CDR3 length: 15 amino acids. Per germline, CDR1 MNHEY and CDR2 SVGAGI.

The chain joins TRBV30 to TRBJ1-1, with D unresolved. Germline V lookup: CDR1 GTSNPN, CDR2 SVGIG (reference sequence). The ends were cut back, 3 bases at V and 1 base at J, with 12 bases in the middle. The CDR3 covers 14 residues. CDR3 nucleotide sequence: TGTGCCTGGAGCCGATCCCGGGGGAACACTGAAGCTTTCTTT. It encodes CAWSRSRGNTEAFF. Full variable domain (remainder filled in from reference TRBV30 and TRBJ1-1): SQTIHQWPATLVQPVGSPLSLECTVEGTSNPNLYWYRQAAGRGLQLLFYSVGIGQISSEVPQNLSASRPQDRQFILSSKKLLLSDSGFYLCAWSRSRGNTEAFFGQGTRLTVV.

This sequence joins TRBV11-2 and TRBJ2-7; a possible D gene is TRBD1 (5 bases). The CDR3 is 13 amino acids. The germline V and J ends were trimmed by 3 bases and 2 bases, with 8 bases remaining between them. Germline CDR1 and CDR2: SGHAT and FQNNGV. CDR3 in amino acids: CASSFRGTYEQYF. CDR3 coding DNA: TGTGCCAGCAGCTTTAGGGGTACCTACGAGCAGTACTTC.

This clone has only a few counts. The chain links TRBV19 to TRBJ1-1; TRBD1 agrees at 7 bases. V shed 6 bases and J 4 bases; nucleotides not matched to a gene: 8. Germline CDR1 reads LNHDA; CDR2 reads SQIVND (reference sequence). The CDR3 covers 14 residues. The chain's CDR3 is CASSDRAWGTEAFF. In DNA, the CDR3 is TGTGCCAGTAGCGACAGGGCCTGGGGCACTGAAGCTTTCTTT.